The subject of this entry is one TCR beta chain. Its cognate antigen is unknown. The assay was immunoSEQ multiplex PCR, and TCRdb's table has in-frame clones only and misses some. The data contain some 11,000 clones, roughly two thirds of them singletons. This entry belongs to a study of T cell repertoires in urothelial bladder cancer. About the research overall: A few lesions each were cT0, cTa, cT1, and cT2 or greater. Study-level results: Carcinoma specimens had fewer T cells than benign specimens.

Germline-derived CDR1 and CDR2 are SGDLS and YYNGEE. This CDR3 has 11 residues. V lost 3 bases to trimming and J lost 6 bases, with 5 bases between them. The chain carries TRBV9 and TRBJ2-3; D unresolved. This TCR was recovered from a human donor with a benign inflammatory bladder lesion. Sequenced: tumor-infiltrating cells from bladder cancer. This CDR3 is CASSARDTQYF. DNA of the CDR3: TGTGCCAGCAGCGCCCGGGATACGCAGTATTTT.